Shown below are 26 T cell receptor beta chains from a single sample sequenced in a study of blood T cell repertoires in COVID-19. This table comes from immunoSEQ multiplex PCR, and its TCRdb copy is limited to in-frame clones, with some not included. This table has tens of thousands of clones, roughly 84% appearing once. Source material: peripheral blood. The receptor source for this set is a man aged 60-69 years with COVID-19, enrolled during active disease.

The chain employs TRBV27 and TRBJ2-1; 7 bases are shared with TRBD1. Germline V lookup: CDR1 MNHEY, CDR2 SMNVEV (reference sequence). This CDR3 region has 17 residues. J gave up 0 bases and V 5 bases, and 10 bases lay outside the gene matches. CDR3 in amino acids: CASSRPIQGSSYNEQFF. The CDR3 region has the DNA TGTGCCAGCAGTCGACCAATACAGGGGAGCTCCTACAATGAGCAGTTCTTC.

The chain recombines TRBV30 with TRBJ2-1; 10 bases fit TRBD2. Germline assignment: CDR1 GTSNPN and CDR2 SVGIG (reference sequence). This CDR3 has 15 residues. The junction had 6 bases not matched to a gene; V was cut back by 0 bases and J by 7 bases. In DNA, the CDR3 is TGTGCCTGGAGTGTTCTAGCGGGAGACGTGAATGAGCAGTTCTTC. This sequence encodes CAWSVLAGDVNEQFF.

CDR3 nucleotide sequence: TGTGCCAGCAATATAGCGAGTACAGATACGCAGTATTTT. It is translated as CASNIASTDTQYF. The chain uses TRBV28 and TRBJ2-3, with D perhaps TRBD2 (5 bases). Germline V gene lookup returns CDR1 MDHEN and CDR2 SYDVKM. CDR3 length: 13 amino acids. V dropped 7 bases and J dropped 3 bases, with 11 bases sitting between them.

The CDR3 reads CAWAGTGRTGELFF. The CDR3, as DNA: TGTGCCTGGGCCGGGACAGGGAGAACCGGGGAGCTGTTTTTT. The rearrangement uses TRBV30 and TRBJ2-2, with TRBD1 matching 9 bases. The CDR3 is 14 amino acids. CDR1 is GTSNPN, CDR2 SVGIG, per germline (reference sequence). Losses at the gene ends were 5 bases for V and 5 bases for J; bases not matched to a gene: 6.

The chain combines TRBV7-9 with TRBJ1-1; D is ambiguous. In germline, CDR1 is SEHNR, CDR2 FQNEAQ (reference sequence). This CDR3 is 14 amino acids long. The V and J ends lost 1 base and 1 base respectively, with 7 bases between them. The CDR3 DNA sequence: TGTGCCAGCAGCTTAGTTGAGGGGAACACTGAAGCTTTCTTT. This translates into CASSLVEGNTEAFF.

The chain is built from TRBV3-1 (or the pseudogene TRBV3-2) and TRBJ1-6, with D possibly matching TRBD1 (5 bases). Germline V gives CDR1 LGHDT, CDR2 YNNKEL (reference sequence). V lost 4 bases, J lost 7 bases, and 14 bases lay in between. The CDR3 length is 15 residues. Written as DNA, the CDR3 is TGTGCCAGCAGCCTGGGGGGTAGTTTAAATTCACCCCTCCACTTT. Translating gives CASSLGGSLNSPLHF.

This chain connects TRBV4-2 to TRBJ2-2, with D maybe TRBD1 (7 bases). CDR3 length: 17 amino acids. V shed 0 bases and J shed 0 bases, with 11 bases lying between them. Germline V gene lookup returns CDR1 LGHNA and CDR2 YNFKEQ. The CDR3 sequence: CASSQEGGTANTGELFF. In DNA form, the CDR3 reads TGTGCCAGCAGCCAAGAGGGCGGGACAGCGAACACCGGGGAGCTGTTTTTT.

The CDR3 coding sequence is TGTGCCAGTAGAAAGGGCAGGGACTATAGCAATCAGCCCCAGCATTTT. This sequence encodes CASRKGRDYSNQPQHF. This chain links TRBV19 with TRBJ1-5, with D possibly matching TRBD1 (5 bases). This CDR3 comprises 16 residues. Germline V gene data show CDR1 as LNHDA and CDR2 as SQIVND (reference sequence). The V gene lost 6 bases and the J gene lost 0 bases, with 15 bases spanning the gap.

J is TRBJ2-2 and V is TRBV7-2; TRBD2 is a possible D gene (5 bases). The CDR3 is 15 amino acids. Germline CDR1 is SGHTA and CDR2 is FQGNSA. V lost 4 bases to trimming and J lost 0 bases, with 9 bases between them. The CDR3 DNA is TGTGCCAGCAGCTCCCGGGGTACGAACACCGGGGAGCTGTTTTTT. Its translation is CASSSRGTNTGELFF.

This clone has just a few counts. V is TRBV5-1 and J is TRBJ2-3, with TRBD2 identical over 9 bases. Germline CDR1 SGHRS, CDR2 YFSETQ. V lost 3 bases, J lost 4 bases, and 6 bases stayed unmatched. The CDR3 sequence is 15 residues long. Written as DNA, the CDR3 is TGCGCCAGCAGCTCTCTAGCGGGACGAGCAGATACGCAGTATTTT. The encoded protein is CASSSLAGRADTQYF.

In nucleotides, the CDR3 is TGTGCCAGCAGCCGACAGGGGGTATCGACCACTGAAGCTTTCTTT. Amino acids: CASSRQGVSTTEAFF. This rearrangement joins TRBV6-6 to TRBJ1-1; 9 positions agree with TRBD1. The CDR3 loop spans 15 amino acids. The V gene's germline CDR1 is MNHNY and CDR2 SVGAGI (reference sequence). V shed 6 bases and J 4 bases; nucleotides not matched to a gene: 9.

The chain carries TRBV11-2 and TRBJ2-7; 9 bases agree with TRBD1. The CDR3 totals 15 residues. V dropped 3 bases and J dropped 5; count of bases not matched to a gene: 8. Germline assignment: CDR1 SGHAT and CDR2 FQNNGV. Here the CDR3 reads CASSLEPGQGNEQYF. In DNA form, the CDR3 reads TGTGCCAGCAGCTTGGAGCCCGGACAGGGGAACGAGCAGTACTTC.

The chain has TRBV4-1 and TRBJ2-3, with 13 bases fitting TRBD2. Germline loops: CDR1 MGHRA, CDR2 YSYEKL. The CDR3 sequence is 15 residues long. V lost 2 bases to trimming and J lost 4 bases; unmatched junction nucleotides: 0. Written as DNA, the CDR3 is TGCGCCAGCAGCCAAACTAGCGGGAGGGCAGATACGCAGTATTTT. Translation gives CASSQTSGRADTQYF.

The genes are TRBV9 and TRBJ2-3, with TRBD2 identical over 7 bases. V shed 1 base and J 5 bases; nucleotides not matched to a gene: 10. This CDR3 comprises 16 residues. Germline V CDR1 and CDR2: SGDLS, YYNGEE. The CDR3, as DNA: TGTGCCAGCAGCGTACGGGGGAGGGCCGCGGGAGATACGCAGTATTTT. Amino acid sequence: CASSVRGRAAGDTQYF.

J is TRBJ1-1 and V is TRBV11-3, with D possibly TRBD1 on 5 matching bases. Trimming cost V 6 bases and J 4 bases, with 15 bases left between them. The CDR3 is 14 amino acids. Germline CDR1 SGHNT, CDR2 YENEEA. The DNA for the CDR3 is TGTGCCAGCAGGTTCAGGGTTTACGGCACTGAAGCTTTCTTT. Its translation: CASRFRVYGTEAFF.

This clone was seen a handful of times. V gene TRBV12-3 or TRBV12-4 combines with J gene TRBJ1-1; no clear D. The CDR3 is 13 amino acids. V gave up 6 bases and J gave up 1 base, with 9 bases separating them. The CDR3, as DNA: TGTGCCAGCAGCCTCACATCGAACACTGAAGCTTTCTTT. Amino acid sequence: CASSLTSNTEAFF.

The genes are TRBV6-1 and TRBJ1-5, with a possible D match to TRBD1 (5 bases). Trimming stripped 3 bases from V and 0 bases from J, with 12 bases between. Per the germline V gene, CDR1 is MNHNS and CDR2 is SASEGT. This CDR3 has 16 residues. The CDR3 protein is CASSDWGVYSNQPQHF. CDR3 in DNA: TGTGCCAGCAGTGATTGGGGGGTCTATAGCAATCAGCCCCAGCATTTT.

J is TRBJ1-6 and V is TRBV28, with 7 bases that match TRBD1. The CDR3 length is 12 residues. The germline V gene has CDR1 MDHEN and CDR2 SYDVKM. V lost 6 bases, J lost 15 bases, and 8 bases stayed unmatched. In DNA, the CDR3 is TGTGCCAGCAGGGAACAGGGGCAGGGCCTCCACTTT. Its protein is CASREQGQGLHF.

The J gene is TRBJ2-2, the V gene TRBV15, with TRBD1 as a possible D gene (7 bases). The CDR3 loop spans 14 amino acids. The V gene's germline CDR1 is LNHNV and CDR2 YYDKDF (reference sequence). V gave up 5 bases and J gave up 3 bases, with 10 bases separating them. The CDR3 nucleotides are TGTGCCACCAGCGCGGGACAGTACACCGGGGAGCTGTTTTTT. Protein product: CATSAGQYTGELFF. The full variable domain, completed using reference TRBV15 and TRBJ2-2, is DAMVIQNPRYQVTQFGKPVTLSCSQTLNHNVMYWYQQKSSQAPKLLFHYYDKDFNNEADTPDNFQSRRPNTSFCFLDIRSPGLGDTAMYLCATSAGQYTGELFFGEGSRLTVL.

The chain employs TRBV6-5 and TRBJ1-3; weak D call: TRBD1 (5 bases). CDR3 length: 15 residues. Trimming left V 6 bases short and J 0 bases short, with 12 bases between. Germline V CDR1 and CDR2: MNHEY, SVGAGI. CDR3 sequence: CASRRVDSSGNTIYF. CDR3 bases: TGTGCCAGCAGGCGAGTTGACAGCTCTGGAAACACCATATATTTT.

As DNA, the CDR3 is TGTGCCAGCAGCTCCTCTACTAGCGGGAGAACAGATACGCAGTATTTT. It codes for CASSSSTSGRTDTQYF. The chain employs TRBV5-4 and TRBJ2-3; 11 bases agree with TRBD2. The germline gives CDR1 SGHNT, CDR2 YYREEE (reference sequence). This CDR3 has 16 residues. The trim removed 3 bases at V and 3 bases at J, leaving 6 bases unmatched.

This chain uses TRBV5-8 with TRBJ1-5; D not certain. V was cut by 0 bases and J by 2 bases, with 18 bases left in between. Germline V gene sequence: CDR1 SGHTS, CDR2 YDEGEE. This CDR3 is 18 amino acids long. CDR3 sequence reads: CASSLAIDPARGNQPQHF. The CDR3 DNA reads as TGTGCCAGCAGCTTGGCAATAGACCCTGCCCGGGGCAATCAGCCCCAGCATTTT.

The chain has TRBV7-9 and TRBJ1-2, with D possibly TRBD1 on 6 matching bases. Germline values: CDR1 SEHNR, CDR2 FQNEAQ (reference sequence). V shed 4 bases and J shed 7 bases, with 19 bases lying between them. CDR3 size: 15 residues. This chain's CDR3 is CASSSLGGTAAGYTF. The CDR3 DNA reads TGTGCCAGCAGCTCGTTAGGGGGAACTGCGGCTGGCTACACCTTC.

This chain links TRBV6-2 or TRBV6-3 with TRBJ2-7, with TRBD1 matching over 7 bases. The germline gives CDR1 MNHEY, CDR2 SVGEGT. J lost 3 bases, V lost 5 bases, and 4 bases had no gene match. This CDR3 has 13 residues. In nucleotides, the CDR3 is TGTGCCAGCAGTATGGGGACAGACTACGAGCAGTACTTC. This encodes CASSMGTDYEQYF.

This rearrangement joins TRBV7-9 to TRBJ2-1, with TRBD1 matching over 10 bases. The germline gives CDR1 SEHNR, CDR2 FQNEAQ (reference sequence). The CDR3 consists of 17 residues. Trimming removed 4 bases from V and 2 bases from J; junction bases left unmatched: 8. Here the CDR3 reads CASSSPVGTGAYNEQFF. In nucleotides, the CDR3 is TGTGCCAGCAGCTCCCCAGTAGGGACAGGGGCCTACAATGAGCAGTTCTTC.

The chain recombines TRBV6-2 or TRBV6-3 with TRBJ1-2, with 7 bases identical to TRBD1. The CDR3 extends over 20 amino acids. Unmatched junction bases numbered 25, after V lost 3 bases and J lost 6 bases. Germline loops: CDR1 MNHEY, CDR2 SVGEGT. CDR3 region: CASSYSGTPGQPYLLHGYTF. The CDR3 DNA sequence: TGTGCCAGCAGTTATAGTGGGACTCCGGGACAGCCTTATTTACTTCATGGCTACACCTTC.